The present TCR beta chain was sequenced within a study of shared clonotypes between healthy human individuals. Background on the study: Used for every donor were three CD4 naive, three CD4 memory, two CD8 naive and one CD8 memory plate.

The junction had 7 bases not matched to a gene; V was cut back by 4 bases and J by 2 bases. CDR1 and CDR2 (germline): SQVTM, ANQGSEA. This CDR3 contains 14 residues. The run depth of the assay was deep. Each subset's genomic DNA was shared equally among a number of immunoSEQ plates. Libraries were prepared by immunoSEQ multiplex PCR; TCRdb keeps only in-frame clonotypes and omits some of them. The sample has 1,500,000 or so clones, less than 99% seen once; the top ten hold under 0.45%. Donors comprised only Caucasian adults living in Nashville, Tennessee. The TCR was taken from a man younger than 45 in good health. Sequences were obtained from naive CD4+ T cells sorted from blood. The sample's subset: CD45RA+ positively selected. The chain carries TRBV29-1 and TRBJ2-5, with TRBD1 matching over 7 bases. In DNA, the CDR3 is TGCAGCGTTGGGGCGACAGGGAGTCAAGAGACCCAGTACTTC. This sequence encodes CSVGATGSQETQYF.